Sequencing of this TCR beta chain was carried out in a study of glioma-infiltrating T cells after dendritic cell vaccination. Overall study context: Glioblastoma patients came from Phase I and II dendritic cell vaccination trials.

To note about this clone: Its antigen is still unknown.

Study-level points and caveats: The cohort had few patients with full blood and tumor sets.

This CDR3 is built from 15 residues. Germline V CDR1 and CDR2: MNHEY, SVGAGI. Trimming at V came to 2 bases and at J to 8 bases, leaving 9 bases not matched to a gene. The primer mix had 60 V beta and 13 J beta primers. TCRdb's table, derived via immunoSEQ multiplex PCR, lists solely in-frame clones and lacks some. The sample consists of tens of thousands of clones, more than 75% of them appearing once. Selection required adequate fresh-frozen tumor tissue plus more than two years' survival data. This sequence joins TRBV6-5 and TRBJ1-2, with TRBD1 matching over 9 bases. This sequence was found in a human donor with glioblastoma. Sequenced material: blood, taken before dendritic cell vaccination. The CDR3 is CASSYRPETGGGYTF. CDR3 nucleotides: TGTGCCAGCAGTTACCGCCCCGAGACAGGGGGAGGCTACACCTTC.